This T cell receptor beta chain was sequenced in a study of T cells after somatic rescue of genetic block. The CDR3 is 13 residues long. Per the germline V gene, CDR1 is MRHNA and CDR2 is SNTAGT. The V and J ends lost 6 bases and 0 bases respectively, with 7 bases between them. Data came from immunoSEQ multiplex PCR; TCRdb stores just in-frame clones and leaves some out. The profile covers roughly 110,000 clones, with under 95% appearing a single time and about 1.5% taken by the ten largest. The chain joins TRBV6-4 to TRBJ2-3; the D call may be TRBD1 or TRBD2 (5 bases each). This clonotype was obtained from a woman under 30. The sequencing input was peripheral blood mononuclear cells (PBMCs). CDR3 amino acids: CASSRDSTDTQYF. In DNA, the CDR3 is TGTGCCAGCAGCCGGGACAGCACAGATACGCAGTATTTT.